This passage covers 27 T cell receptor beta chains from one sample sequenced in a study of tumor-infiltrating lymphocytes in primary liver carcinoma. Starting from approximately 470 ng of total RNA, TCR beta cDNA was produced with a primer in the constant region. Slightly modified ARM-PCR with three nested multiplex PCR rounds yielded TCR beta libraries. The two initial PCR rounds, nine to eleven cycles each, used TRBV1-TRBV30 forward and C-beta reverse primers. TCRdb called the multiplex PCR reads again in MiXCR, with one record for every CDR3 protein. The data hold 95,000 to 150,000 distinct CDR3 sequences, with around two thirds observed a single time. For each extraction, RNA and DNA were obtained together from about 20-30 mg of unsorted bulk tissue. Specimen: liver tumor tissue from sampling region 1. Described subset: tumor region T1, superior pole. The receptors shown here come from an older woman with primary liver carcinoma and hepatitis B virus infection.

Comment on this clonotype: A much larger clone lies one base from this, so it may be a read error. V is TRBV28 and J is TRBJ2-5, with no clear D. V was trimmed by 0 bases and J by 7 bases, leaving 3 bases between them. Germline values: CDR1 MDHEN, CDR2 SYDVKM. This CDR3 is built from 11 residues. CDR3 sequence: CASSLWGTQYF. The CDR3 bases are TGTGCCAGCAGTTTATGGGGGACCCAGTACTTC.

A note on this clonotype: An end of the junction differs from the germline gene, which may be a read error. CDR3 in amino acids: CASRLVSGDGNQPQHF. As DNA, the CDR3 is TGTGCCAGCAGATTGGTCTCGGGGGATGGCAATCAGCCCCAGCATTTT. The chain couples TRBV5-8 to TRBJ1-5, with a tentative D call TRBD1 (5 bases). CDR1 SGHTS and CDR2 YDEGEE come from the germline V gene. This CDR3 is 16 amino acids long.

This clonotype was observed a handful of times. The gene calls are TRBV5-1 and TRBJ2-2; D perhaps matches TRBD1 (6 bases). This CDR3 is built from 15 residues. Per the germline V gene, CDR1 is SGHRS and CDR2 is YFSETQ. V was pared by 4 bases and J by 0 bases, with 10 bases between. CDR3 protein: CASSPWTANTGELFF. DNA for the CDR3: TGCGCCAGCAGCCCTTGGACAGCGAACACCGGGGAGCTGTTTTTT.

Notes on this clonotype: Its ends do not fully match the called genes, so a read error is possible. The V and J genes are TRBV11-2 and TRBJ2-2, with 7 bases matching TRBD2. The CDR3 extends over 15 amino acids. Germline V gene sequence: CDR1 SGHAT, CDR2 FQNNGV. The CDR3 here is CACSRGREPTGELFF. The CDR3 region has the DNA TGTGCCTGCAGCCGCGGGCGGGAGCCCACCGGGGAGCTGTTTTTT.

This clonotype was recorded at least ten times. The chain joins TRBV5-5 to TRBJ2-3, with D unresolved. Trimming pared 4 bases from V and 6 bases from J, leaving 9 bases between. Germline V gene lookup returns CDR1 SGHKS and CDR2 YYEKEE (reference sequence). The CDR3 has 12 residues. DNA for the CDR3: TGTGCCAGCAGCCCGGTGGGGGATACGCAGTATTTT. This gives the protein CASSPVGDTQYF. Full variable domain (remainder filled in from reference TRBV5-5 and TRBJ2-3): DAGVTQSPTHLIKTRGQQVTLRCSPISGHKSVSWYQQVLGQGPQFIFQYYEKEERGRGNFPDRFSARQFPNYSSELNVNALLLGDSALYLCASSPVGDTQYFGPGTRLTVL.

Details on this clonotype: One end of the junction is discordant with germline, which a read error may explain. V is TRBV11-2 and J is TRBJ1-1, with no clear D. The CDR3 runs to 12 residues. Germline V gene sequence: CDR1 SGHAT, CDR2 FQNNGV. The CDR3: CASSSKQTGAFF. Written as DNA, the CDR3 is TGTGCCAGCAGTTCTAAACAGACTGGAGCTTTCTTT.

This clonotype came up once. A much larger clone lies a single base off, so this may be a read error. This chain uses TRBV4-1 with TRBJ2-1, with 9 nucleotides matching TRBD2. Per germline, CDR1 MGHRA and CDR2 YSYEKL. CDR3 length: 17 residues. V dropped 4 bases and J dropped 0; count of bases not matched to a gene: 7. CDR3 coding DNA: TGCGCCAGCAGCCGAGGAAATAGCGGGAGCTCCTACAATGAGCAGTTCTTC. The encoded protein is CASSRGNSGSSYNEQFF.

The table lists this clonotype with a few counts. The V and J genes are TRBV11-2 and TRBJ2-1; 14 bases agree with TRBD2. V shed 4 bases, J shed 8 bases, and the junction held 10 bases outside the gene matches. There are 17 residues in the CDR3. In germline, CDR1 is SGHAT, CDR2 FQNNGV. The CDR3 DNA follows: TGTGCCAGCAGCTGGAGACTAGCGGGAGGGCCAGGGGATGAGCAGTTCTTC. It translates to CASSWRLAGGPGDEQFF.

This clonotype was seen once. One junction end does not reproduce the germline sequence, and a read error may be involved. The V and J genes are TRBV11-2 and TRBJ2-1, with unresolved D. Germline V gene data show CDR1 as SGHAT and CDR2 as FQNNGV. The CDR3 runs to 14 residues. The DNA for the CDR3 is TGTGCTAGCAGCTTTGGATGTAGATCCAATGAGCAGTTCTTC. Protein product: CASSFGCRSNEQFF.

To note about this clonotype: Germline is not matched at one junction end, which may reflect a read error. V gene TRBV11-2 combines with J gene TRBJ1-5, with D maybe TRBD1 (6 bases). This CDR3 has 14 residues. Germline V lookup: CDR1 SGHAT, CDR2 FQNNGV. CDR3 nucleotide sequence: TGTGTCAGCAGCTTAGACTGGGGGGCCCAGCCCCAGCATTTT. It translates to CVSSLDWGAQPQHF.

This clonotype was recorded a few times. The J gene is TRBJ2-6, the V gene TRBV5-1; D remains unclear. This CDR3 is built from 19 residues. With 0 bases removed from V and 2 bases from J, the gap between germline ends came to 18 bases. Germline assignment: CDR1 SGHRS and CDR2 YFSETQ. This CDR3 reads CASSLGLSTSATGANVLTF. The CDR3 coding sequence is TGCGCCAGCAGCTTGGGGCTCTCAACATCGGCAACTGGGGCCAACGTCCTGACTTTC.

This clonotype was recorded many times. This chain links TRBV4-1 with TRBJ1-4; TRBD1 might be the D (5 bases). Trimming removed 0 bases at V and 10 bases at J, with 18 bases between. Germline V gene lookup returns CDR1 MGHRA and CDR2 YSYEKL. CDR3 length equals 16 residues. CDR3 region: CASSQDGALKSGKLFF. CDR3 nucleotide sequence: TGCGCCAGCAGCCAAGATGGGGCTCTCAAGAGCGGAAAACTGTTTTTT.

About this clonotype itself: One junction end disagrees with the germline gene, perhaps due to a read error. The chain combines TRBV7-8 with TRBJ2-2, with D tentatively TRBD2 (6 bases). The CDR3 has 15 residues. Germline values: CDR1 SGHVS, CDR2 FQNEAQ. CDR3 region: CAGSDPGLSAGELFF. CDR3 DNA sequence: TGTGCCGGCAGTGACCCGGGACTTTCAGCCGGGGAGTTGTTTTTT. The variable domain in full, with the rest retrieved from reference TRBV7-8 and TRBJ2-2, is GAGVSQSPRYKVAKRGQDVALRCDPISGHVSLFWYQQALGQGPEFLTYFQNEAQLDKSGLPSDRFFAERPEGSVSTLKIQRTQQEDSAVYLCAGSDPGLSAGELFFGEGSRLTVL.

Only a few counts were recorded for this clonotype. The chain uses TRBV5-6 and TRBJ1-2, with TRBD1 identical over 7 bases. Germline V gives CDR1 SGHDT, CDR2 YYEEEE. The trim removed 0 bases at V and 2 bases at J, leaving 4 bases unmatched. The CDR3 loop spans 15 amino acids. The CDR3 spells CASSLALRGNYGYTF. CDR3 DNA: TGTGCCAGCAGCTTGGCCCTCAGGGGGAACTATGGCTACACCTTC.

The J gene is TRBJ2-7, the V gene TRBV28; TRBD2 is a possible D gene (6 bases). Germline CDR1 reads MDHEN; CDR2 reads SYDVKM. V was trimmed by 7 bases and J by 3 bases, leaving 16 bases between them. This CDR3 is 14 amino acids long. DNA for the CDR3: TGTGCCAGCAAAAAAGGGTGGCGGGACTACGAGCAGTACTTC. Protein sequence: CASKKGWRDYEQYF. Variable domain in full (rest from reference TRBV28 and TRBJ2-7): DVKVTQSSRYLVKRTGEKVFLECVQDMDHENMFWYRQDPGLGLRLIYFSYDVKMKEKGDIPEGYSVSREKKERFSLILESASTNQTSMYLCASKKGWRDYEQYFGPGTRLTVT.

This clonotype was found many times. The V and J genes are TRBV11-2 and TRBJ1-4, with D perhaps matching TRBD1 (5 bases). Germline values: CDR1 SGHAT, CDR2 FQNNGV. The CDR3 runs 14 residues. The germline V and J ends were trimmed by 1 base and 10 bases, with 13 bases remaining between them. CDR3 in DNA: TGTGCCAGCAGCTTAGGGGGGACGGAGGGAAAACTGTTTTTT. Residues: CASSLGGTEGKLFF.

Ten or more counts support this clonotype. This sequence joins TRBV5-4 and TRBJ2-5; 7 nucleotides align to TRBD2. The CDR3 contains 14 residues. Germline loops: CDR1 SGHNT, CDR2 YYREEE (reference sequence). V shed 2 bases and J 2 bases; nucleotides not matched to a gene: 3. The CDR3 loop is CASSLTGRQETQYF. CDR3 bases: TGTGCCAGCAGCTTAACCGGGAGGCAAGAGACCCAGTACTTC. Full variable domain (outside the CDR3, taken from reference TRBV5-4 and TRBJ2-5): ETGVTQSPTHLIKTRGQQVTLRCSSQSGHNTVSWYQQALGQGPQFIFQYYREEENGRGNFPPRFSGLQFPNYSSELNVNALELDDSALYLCASSLTGRQETQYFGPGTRLLVL.

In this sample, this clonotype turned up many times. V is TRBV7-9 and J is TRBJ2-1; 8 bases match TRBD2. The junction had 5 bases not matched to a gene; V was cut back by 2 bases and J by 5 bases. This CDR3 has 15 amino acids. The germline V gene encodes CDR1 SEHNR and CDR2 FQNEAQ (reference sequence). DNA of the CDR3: TGTGCCAGCAGCTTACGAGGCGGGAGGAACAATGAGCAGTTCTTC. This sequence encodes CASSLRGGRNNEQFF.

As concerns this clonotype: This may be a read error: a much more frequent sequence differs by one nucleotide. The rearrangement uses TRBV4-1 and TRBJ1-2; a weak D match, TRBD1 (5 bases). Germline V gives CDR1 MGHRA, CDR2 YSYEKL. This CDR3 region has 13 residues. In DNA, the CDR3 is TGCCCCAGCAGTCAGACAGCTAACTATGGCTACACCTTC. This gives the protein CPSSQTANYGYTF.

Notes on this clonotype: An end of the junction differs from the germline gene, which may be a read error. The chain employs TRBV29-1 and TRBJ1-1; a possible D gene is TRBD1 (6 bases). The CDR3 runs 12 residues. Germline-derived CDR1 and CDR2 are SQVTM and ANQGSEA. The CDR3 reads CSAEKGGTEAFF. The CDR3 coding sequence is TGCAGCGCTGAAAAGGGGGGGACTGAAGCTTTCTTT.

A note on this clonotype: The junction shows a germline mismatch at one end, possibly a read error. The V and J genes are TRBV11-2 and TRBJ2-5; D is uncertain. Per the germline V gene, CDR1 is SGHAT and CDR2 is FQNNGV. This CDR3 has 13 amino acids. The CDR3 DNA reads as TGTGCCAGTAGCCGAATGTACCAAGAGACCCAATACTTT. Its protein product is CASSRMYQETQYF.

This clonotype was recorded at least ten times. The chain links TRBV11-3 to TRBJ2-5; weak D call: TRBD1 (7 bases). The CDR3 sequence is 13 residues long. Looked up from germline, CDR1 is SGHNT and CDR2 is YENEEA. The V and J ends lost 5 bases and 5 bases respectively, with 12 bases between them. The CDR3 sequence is CASSLQGRETQYF. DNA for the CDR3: TGTGCCAGCAGCCTACAGGGGAGGGAGACCCAGTACTTC.

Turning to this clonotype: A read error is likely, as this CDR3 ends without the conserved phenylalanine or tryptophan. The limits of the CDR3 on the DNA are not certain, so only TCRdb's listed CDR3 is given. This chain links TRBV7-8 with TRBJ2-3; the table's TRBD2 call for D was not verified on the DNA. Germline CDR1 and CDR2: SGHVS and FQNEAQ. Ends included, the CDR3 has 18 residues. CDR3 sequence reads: CASSPRRHGRPSTDTQYV.

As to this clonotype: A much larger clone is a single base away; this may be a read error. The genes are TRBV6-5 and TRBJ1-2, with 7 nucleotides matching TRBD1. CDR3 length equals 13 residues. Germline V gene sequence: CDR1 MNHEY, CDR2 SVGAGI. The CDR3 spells CTSSYDRVPPYTF. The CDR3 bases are TGTACCAGCAGTTACGACAGGGTTCCTCCCTACACCTTC.

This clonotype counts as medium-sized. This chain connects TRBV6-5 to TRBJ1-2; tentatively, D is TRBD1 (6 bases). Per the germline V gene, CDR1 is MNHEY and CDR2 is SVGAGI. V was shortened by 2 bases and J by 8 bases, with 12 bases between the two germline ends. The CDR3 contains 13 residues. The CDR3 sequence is CASSYGGGDGYTF. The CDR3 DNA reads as TGTGCCAGCAGTTACGGGGGGGGCGACGGCTACACCTTC.

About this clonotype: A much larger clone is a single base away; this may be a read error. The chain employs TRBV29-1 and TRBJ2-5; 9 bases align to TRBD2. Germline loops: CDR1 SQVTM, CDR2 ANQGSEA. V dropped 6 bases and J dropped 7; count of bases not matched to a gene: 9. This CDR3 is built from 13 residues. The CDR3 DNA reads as TGCAGCGTCCGTAGCGGGAGTTTGGTGACCCAGTACTTC. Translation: CSVRSGSLVTQYF.

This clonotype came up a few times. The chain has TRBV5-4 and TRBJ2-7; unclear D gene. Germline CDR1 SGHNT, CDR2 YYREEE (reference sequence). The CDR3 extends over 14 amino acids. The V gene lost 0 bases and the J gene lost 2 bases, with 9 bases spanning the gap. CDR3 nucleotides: TGTGCCAGCAGCTTGGAGATGGTGCCCTACGAGCAGTACTTC. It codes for CASSLEMVPYEQYF.